Sequencing of this T cell receptor (beta chain) was carried out in a study of T cell responses to AZD1222 COVID-19 vaccine. The study's findings and limits: The number of AZD1222 recipients seropositive at baseline was only five or six. Only after the peak T cell response were repertoires sampled. Clonal diversity may have been underestimated in mostly white British donors. Vaccine-related CD4 TCRs covered spike, predominating at 160-218 and 743-854.

Concerning this clone itself: Its antigen is not identified.

Measured with immunoSEQ multiplex PCR; TCRdb has only the in-frame clones, and not every one. Of under 75,000 clones in the sample, about 90% are singletons; the top ten hold roughly 17%. This CDR3 has 14 residues. The V end lost 4 bases, the J end lost 0 bases, and 13 bases lay between the germline ends. Germline V CDR1 and CDR2: GTSNPN, SVGIG (reference sequence). This clonotype was sampled from an adult in good health. The rearrangement uses TRBV30 and TRBJ2-7; D perhaps matches TRBD2 (6 bases). Sequenced material: peripheral blood, taken on day 0 of AZD1222 vaccination. The CDR3 region is CAWTAAGSSYEQYF. The CDR3 DNA reads as TGTGCCTGGACCGCGGCGGGGAGCTCCTACGAGCAGTACTTC.